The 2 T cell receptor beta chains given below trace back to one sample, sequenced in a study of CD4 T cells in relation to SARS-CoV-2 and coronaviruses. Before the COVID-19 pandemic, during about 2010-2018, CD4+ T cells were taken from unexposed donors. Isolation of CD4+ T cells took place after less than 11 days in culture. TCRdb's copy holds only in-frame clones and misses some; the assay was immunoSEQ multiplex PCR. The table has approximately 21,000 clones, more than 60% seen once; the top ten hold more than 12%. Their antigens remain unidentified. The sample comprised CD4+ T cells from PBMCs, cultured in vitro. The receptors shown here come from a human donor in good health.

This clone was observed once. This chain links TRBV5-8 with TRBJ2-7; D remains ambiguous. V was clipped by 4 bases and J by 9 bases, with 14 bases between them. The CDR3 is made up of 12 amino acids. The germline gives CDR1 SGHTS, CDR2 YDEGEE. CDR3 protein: CASSPGLGGQYF. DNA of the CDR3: TGTGCCAGCAGCCCCGGTTTGGGTGGGCAGTACTTC.

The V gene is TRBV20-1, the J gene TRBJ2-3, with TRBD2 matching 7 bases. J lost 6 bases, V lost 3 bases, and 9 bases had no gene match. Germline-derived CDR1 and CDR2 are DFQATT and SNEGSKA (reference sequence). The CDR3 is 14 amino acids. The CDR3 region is CSASVAGVADTQYF. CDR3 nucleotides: TGCAGTGCTAGTGTGGCGGGAGTTGCGGATACGCAGTATTTT.